One sample yielded the 13 T cell receptor beta chains listed below, sequenced in a study of T-cell reconstitution after alpha-beta-depleted transplantation in children. Preparation of the TCRbeta library used unique molecular identifiers. In TCRdb, the PCR reads were re-called with MiXCR into one record per CDR3 protein. The data show approximately 350,000 distinct CDR3 sequences, with around 15% seen just once and approximately 38% held by the top ten. Sequenced material: PBMCs, mostly from graft donor cells, taken 360 days after TCRalphabeta/CD19-depleted stem cell transplant. These receptors originate from a male patient aged 2 to 10 who had a stem cell transplant for acute lymphoblastic leukemia, so the T cells may come from the graft donor.

This rearrangement joins TRBV20-1 to TRBJ2-2; weak D call: TRBD1 (6 bases). The V end lost 6 bases, the J end lost 3 bases, and 17 bases lay between the germline ends. In germline, CDR1 is DFQATT, CDR2 SNEGSKA (reference sequence). CDR3 size: 15 residues. CDR3 protein: CSAPKQGWDTGELFF. The CDR3 bases are TGCAGTGCCCCTAAACAGGGATGGGACACCGGGGAGCTGTTTTTT.

The chain is built from TRBV29-1 and TRBJ2-2, with D unclear. The CDR3 is made up of 12 amino acids. Germline assignment: CDR1 SQVTM and CDR2 ANQGSEA. CDR3 nucleotides: TGCCCCGGGCAGATCCACACCGGGGAGCTGTTTTTT. This encodes CPGQIHTGELFF.

The chain couples TRBV4-2 to TRBJ1-3; a weak D match, TRBD1 (6 bases). The germline V and J ends were trimmed by 7 bases and 7 bases, with 11 bases remaining between them. There are 12 residues in the CDR3. Germline CDR1 and CDR2: LGHNA and YNFKEQ. This CDR3 is CASNQGTNTIYF. The CDR3, as DNA: TGTGCCAGCAATCAGGGGACGAACACCATATATTTT.

The chain joins TRBV4-1 to TRBJ2-3; 10 bases are a match to TRBD1. The germline V gene encodes CDR1 MGHRA and CDR2 YSYEKL. CDR3 length equals 19 residues. The trim removed 0 bases at V and 1 base at J, leaving 10 bases unmatched. CDR3 sequence: CASSQDHHRDRGRTDTQYF. The CDR3 nucleotides are TGCGCCAGCAGCCAAGACCACCACCGGGACAGGGGTCGCACAGATACGCAGTATTTT.

The chain joins TRBV28 to TRBJ2-2; D gene ambiguous. Per germline, CDR1 MDHEN and CDR2 SYDVKM. CDR3 size: 14 residues. V lost 7 bases to trimming and J lost 0 bases, with 9 bases between them. The CDR3 DNA sequence: TGTGCCAGCAACTGGCGAACGAACACCGGGGAGCTGTTTTTT. Its translation: CASNWRTNTGELFF.

This clonotype was observed a handful of times. This chain joins TRBV19 and TRBJ2-1, with TRBD2 identical over 11 bases. The CDR3 is made up of 16 amino acids. The germline V gene encodes CDR1 LNHDA and CDR2 SQIVND (reference sequence). V lost 4 bases, J lost 2 bases, and 4 bases stayed unmatched. The CDR3 bases are TGTGCCAGTAGTACTCATAGCGGGAGGGCCTACAATGAGCAGTTCTTC. The encoded protein is CASSTHSGRAYNEQFF.

This clonotype showed up just a few times. V gene TRBV12-3 or TRBV12-4 combines with J gene TRBJ2-7; TRBD2 matches 8 bases. The CDR3 totals 14 residues. The V and J ends lost 5 bases and 2 bases, in that order; junction bases with no gene match: 5. The CDR3 loop reads CASSLRTSPYEQYF. The CDR3 DNA sequence: TGTGCCAGCAGTCTTCGGACTAGCCCCTACGAGCAGTACTTC.

This clonotype occurred many times. This chain uses TRBV4-3 with TRBJ2-7; the match to TRBD2 covers 13 bases. The CDR3 runs to 15 residues. Looked up from germline, CDR1 is LGHNA and CDR2 is YSLEER. Trimming at V came to 3 bases and at J to 3 bases, leaving 2 bases not matched to a gene. The CDR3 DNA follows: TGCGCCAGCAGCCAGGGGACTAGCGGGGTCTACGAGCAGTACTTC. Translated, it gives CASSQGTSGVYEQYF.

This clonotype was found a few times. The chain is built from TRBV28 and TRBJ2-1, with 15 nucleotides matching TRBD2. The CDR3 runs 15 residues. V dropped 9 bases and J dropped 0; count of bases not matched to a gene: 0. Per germline, CDR1 MDHEN and CDR2 SYDVKM. The DNA of the CDR3 is TGTGCCAGGGGACTAGCGGGGGGCTCCTACAATGAGCAGTTCTTC. This codes for CARGLAGGSYNEQFF.

V usage is TRBV6-6 and J usage is TRBJ2-7; no clear D. The CDR3 is 13 residues long. Germline-derived CDR1 and CDR2 are MNHNY and SVGAGI (reference sequence). V shed 2 bases and J shed 3 bases, with 8 bases lying between them. The CDR3 spells CASSYIAGYEQYF. CDR3 in DNA: TGTGCCAGCAGTTACATTGCAGGCTACGAGCAGTACTTC.

This clonotype was detected a few times. This chain links TRBV12-3 or TRBV12-4 with TRBJ2-3, with TRBD1 identical over 10 bases. V was clipped by 6 bases and J by 4 bases; unmatched bases: 10. The CDR3 covers 16 residues. The CDR3 nucleotides read TGTGCCAGCAGCCCAGGTATCGGACAGGGGGCAGATACGCAGTATTTT. Its translation: CASSPGIGQGADTQYF.

The chain has TRBV19 and TRBJ2-3; D is unclear. This CDR3 is built from 16 residues. Trimming removed 0 bases from V and 2 bases from J, with 12 bases in between. Germline CDR1 reads LNHDA; CDR2 reads SQIVND (reference sequence). The CDR3 loop reads CASSIDPAFPTDTQYF. CDR3 bases: TGTGCCAGTAGTATAGATCCCGCCTTCCCCACAGATACGCAGTATTTT.

This clonotype was found many times. This chain connects TRBV5-4 to TRBJ2-5, with a possible D match to TRBD2 (6 bases). Germline V gives CDR1 SGHNT, CDR2 YYREEE (reference sequence). Trimming left V 2 bases short and J 0 bases short, with 17 bases between. The CDR3 has 17 amino acids. The CDR3 loop is CASSLGRQGGYQETQYF. CDR3 sequence (DNA): TGTGCCAGCAGCTTAGGGCGTCAGGGAGGCTACCAAGAGACCCAGTACTTC.